These T cell receptor beta chains were read from a single sample in a study of T cell clonotyping in hematopoietic cell transplantation. Assay: immunoSEQ multiplex PCR; the TCRdb copy retains only in-frame clones and omits some. The table has 65,000 to 80,000 clones, less than 96% seen once. The specimen comprised peripheral blood mononuclear cells, sampled before stem cell transplant. The receptors derive from a woman between 45 and 65 years old with acute myeloid leukemia. Some clones in this sample may be carry-over from other donors' samples. Each CDR3 is given with its conserved first and last residue. The D gene is left open where the match is weak. Only part of the rows carry a size: once, few, many, or a class if the clone is expanded.

J gene,V gene,clone size,D gene,CDR3 protein,CDR3 DNA
TRBJ2-2,TRBV27,once,-,CASTSQAGITGELFF,TGTGCCAGCACGAGCCAAGCCGGAATCACCGGGGAGCTGTTTTTT
TRBJ1-2,TRBV2,once,-,CASTTANYGYTF,TGTGCCAGCACGACGGCAAACTATGGCTACACCTTC
TRBJ2-2,TRBV7-8,-,-,CASSNPRTGPTGELFF,TGTGCCAGCAGCAACCCGCGGACTGGACCCACCGGGGAGCTGTTTTTT
TRBJ2-7,TRBV7-6,-,-,CASSLYSGTSYEQYF,TGTGCCAGCAGCTTATATTCAGGGACCTCCTACGAGCAGTACTTC
TRBJ1-4,TRBV7-8,-,-,CASSRQEGNEKLFF,TGTGCCAGCAGTCGACAGGAGGGCAATGAAAAACTGTTTTTT
TRBJ2-5,TRBV10-3,-,-,CAISDGGGSETQYF,TGTGCCATCAGTGACGGTGGAGGGAGCGAGACCCAGTACTTC
TRBJ2-7,TRBV4-1,-,TRBD2,CASSRGVGLAEYEQYF,TGCGCCAGCAGCCGGGGGGTAGGACTAGCGGAATACGAGCAGTACTTC
TRBJ1-5,TRBV6-5,-,-,CASSYSGSVQPQHF,TGTGCCAGCAGTTATTCAGGGTCGGTGCAGCCCCAGCATTTT
TRBJ2-7,TRBV5-1,-,TRBD1,CASTYWTGDSYEQYF,TGCGCCAGCACCTACTGGACAGGGGACTCCTACGAGCAGTACTTC
TRBJ2-2,TRBV6-4,-,TRBD2,CASSSGSDTGELFF,TGTGCCAGCAGTAGCGGGAGCGACACCGGGGAGCTGTTTTTT
TRBJ2-7,TRBV27,-,-,CASSWAGSSYEQYF,TGTGCCAGCAGTTGGGCAGGGAGCTCCTACGAGCAGTACTTC
TRBJ1-4,TRBV28,-,-,CASSEGGANLSEKLFF,TGTGCCAGTAGCGAGGGGGGCGCGAATTTATCTGAAAAACTGTTTTTT
TRBJ2-7,TRBV27,once,-,CASSLFSPGASSYEQYF,TGTGCCAGCAGTTTATTCTCGCCCGGGGCCTCCTCCTACGAGCAGTACTTC
TRBJ1-2,TRBV5-5,once,-,CASSLDSGALDGYTF,TGTGCCAGCAGCCTGGACTCAGGGGCCCTCGATGGCTACACCTTC
TRBJ1-4,TRBV5-6,-,TRBD1,CASSPRQGVGEKLFF,TGTGCCAGCAGCCCCCGACAGGGGGTGGGAGAAAAACTGTTTTTT